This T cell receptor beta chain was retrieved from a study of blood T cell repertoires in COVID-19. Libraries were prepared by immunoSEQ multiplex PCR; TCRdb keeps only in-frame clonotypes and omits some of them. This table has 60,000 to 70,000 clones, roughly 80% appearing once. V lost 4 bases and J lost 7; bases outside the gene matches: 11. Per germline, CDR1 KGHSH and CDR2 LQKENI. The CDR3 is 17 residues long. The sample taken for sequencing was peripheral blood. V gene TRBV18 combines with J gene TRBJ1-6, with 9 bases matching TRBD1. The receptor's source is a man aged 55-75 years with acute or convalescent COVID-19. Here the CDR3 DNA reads TGTGCCAGCTCACAATTTACTGGGACAGGGAGGAATTCACCCCTCCACTTT. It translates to CASSQFTGTGRNSPLHF.